Each of the 28 T cell receptor beta chains below was sequenced from the same sample in a study of T-cell memory formation after mild COVID-19. TCRdb itself ran the 5' RACE reads through MiXCR, one entry per CDR3 protein. The sample has hundreds of thousands of distinct CDR3 sequences, under 30% seen once. The specimen sequenced was PBMCs or a T cell subset sorted from them (not recorded which). The receptors here all came from an adult woman who had mild COVID-19 (a few samples of this study predate the infection). Cell type and time point are not known.

This sequence joins TRBV10-3 and TRBJ2-7, with 11 bases aligning to TRBD2. Looked up from germline, CDR1 is ENHRY and CDR2 is SYGVKD. CDR3 length: 15 residues. Trimming at V came to 3 bases and at J to 6 bases, leaving 7 bases not matched to a gene. CDR3 region: CAISDRGLAGTEQYF. CDR3 DNA sequence: TGTGCCATCAGTGACCGCGGACTAGCGGGTACCGAGCAGTACTTC.

The chain combines TRBV6-2 or TRBV6-3 with TRBJ1-2; D is unresolved. V lost 1 base and J 7 bases, leaving 13 bases between the germline ends. The CDR3 contains 14 residues. CDR1 and CDR2 (germline): MNHEY, SVGEGT. The CDR3: CASSYWARKPGYTF. The CDR3 DNA is TGTGCCAGCAGTTACTGGGCCCGAAAGCCTGGCTACACCTTC.

This clonotype was picked up a small number of times. This rearrangement joins TRBV7-8 to TRBJ1-1; 7 bases match TRBD1. The V gene's germline CDR1 is SGHVS and CDR2 FQNEAQ. With V trimmed by 2 bases and J by 8 bases, 8 bases remained unmatched. The CDR3 is 14 amino acids. In DNA form, the CDR3 reads TGTGCCAGCAGCTTACCCCCTCCGGGACAGGAAGCTTTCTTT. Translated: CASSLPPPGQEAFF.

V gene TRBV30 combines with J gene TRBJ2-4; D is undetermined. Trimming pared 0 bases from V and 13 bases from J, leaving 19 bases between. CDR3 size: 14 residues. The germline V gene has CDR1 GTSNPN and CDR2 SVGIG (reference sequence). CDR3 in DNA: TGTGCCTGGAGTGTACGAAGTCCCCCCAGCCTCCAGTACTTC. Amino acids: CAWSVRSPPSLQYF.

This clonotype was seen ten or more times. V usage is TRBV7-2 and J usage is TRBJ2-7, with D perhaps matching TRBD2 (5 bases). Germline V gene lookup returns CDR1 SGHTA and CDR2 FQGNSA. This CDR3 comprises 12 residues. Trimming stripped 0 bases from V and 12 bases from J, with 12 bases between. CDR3 sequence (DNA): TGTGCCAGCAGCTTAGCGGGATCAGGACTGTACTTC. Encoded protein: CASSLAGSGLYF.

This clonotype appeared a few times. The chain joins TRBV7-9 to TRBJ2-1; D unresolved. The CDR3 is 14 residues long. Germline loops: CDR1 SEHNR, CDR2 FQNEAQ (reference sequence). The V and J ends lost 3 bases and 9 bases respectively, with 15 bases between them. CDR3 sequence (DNA): TGTGCCAGCAGCTTGGGCAGGCGGATTTTTGAGCAGTTCTTC. This sequence encodes CASSLGRRIFEQFF.

This chain connects TRBV13 to TRBJ1-2; 9 bases fit TRBD1. Germline CDR1 reads PRHDT; CDR2 reads FYEKMQ (reference sequence). This CDR3 region has 14 residues. After removal of 5 bases from V and 6 bases from J, the junction contained 7 bases not matched to a gene. The chain's CDR3 is CASSRDRVDDGYTF. Written as DNA, the CDR3 is TGTGCCAGCAGCAGGGACAGGGTTGATGATGGCTACACCTTC.

The J gene is TRBJ2-3, the V gene TRBV24-1; no clear D gene. Germline-derived CDR1 and CDR2 are KGHDR and SFDVKD. Trimming shortened V by 1 base and J by 12 bases, and 13 bases separated the two germline ends. The CDR3 length is 13 residues. The CDR3 loop reads CATSDLIGRRQYF. CDR3 coding DNA: TGTGCCACCAGTGATTTAATCGGCAGGAGACAGTATTTT.

The chain's CDR3 is CASSAGRDNQPQHF. CDR3 in DNA: TGTGCCAGTAGTGCAGGACGTGACAATCAGCCCCAGCATTTT. The gene calls are TRBV19 and TRBJ1-5; no definite D call. The CDR3 is made up of 14 amino acids. Germline V gene data show CDR1 as LNHDA and CDR2 as SQIVND (reference sequence). V lost 5 bases and J 3 bases, leaving 11 bases between the germline ends.

This clonotype was observed a few times. J is TRBJ1-1 and V is TRBV7-3; TRBD1 agrees at 8 bases. Germline lookup yields CDR1 SGHTA and CDR2 FQGTGA. The CDR3 sequence is 14 residues long. The trim removed 8 bases at V and 6 bases at J, leaving 11 bases unmatched. CDR3 loop: CASSPGQGSAEAFF. The CDR3 bases are TGTGCCAGCTCACCAGGACAGGGTTCCGCTGAAGCTTTCTTT.

The rearrangement joins TRBV6-5 to TRBJ2-7; the D gene could be TRBD1 or TRBD2 (5 bases each). Germline V gene lookup returns CDR1 MNHEY and CDR2 SVGAGI. This CDR3 contains 15 residues. Trimming removed 0 bases from V and 2 bases from J, with 11 bases in between. The CDR3, as DNA: TGTGCCAGCAGTTACTCGAATGGGGGAACCTACGAGCAGTACTTC. Residues: CASSYSNGGTYEQYF.

V is TRBV9 and J is TRBJ2-7; no clear D. V shed 4 bases and J shed 1 base, with 12 bases lying between them. The CDR3 is made up of 14 amino acids. The V gene's germline CDR1 is SGDLS and CDR2 YYNGEE. CDR3 nucleotides: TGTGCCAGCAGCCCCGCTGTCATATCCTACGAGCAGTACTTC. Translation: CASSPAVISYEQYF.

This clonotype was picked up many times. This chain connects TRBV27 to TRBJ1-1; 8 positions agree with TRBD1. Per germline, CDR1 MNHEY and CDR2 SMNVEV (reference sequence). The CDR3 is 17 residues long. The J segment lost 3 bases and the V segment lost 4 bases, leaving 13 bases of the junction unmatched. The CDR3: CASSSTGGSLLDTEAFF. CDR3 bases: TGTGCCAGCAGTTCCACAGGGGGTTCTCTTTTGGACACTGAAGCTTTCTTT.

This clonotype was picked up one time. V gene TRBV29-1 combines with J gene TRBJ2-7, with a weak D call TRBD1 (6 bases). The CDR3 extends over 13 amino acids. Germline V gene data show CDR1 as SQVTM and CDR2 as ANQGSEA. Trimming removed 0 bases from V and 5 bases from J, with 11 bases in between. In DNA form, the CDR3 reads TGCAGCGTTGAAGACAGGGGATCGAACGAGCAGTACTTC. It encodes CSVEDRGSNEQYF.

The gene calls are TRBV12-3 or TRBV12-4 and TRBJ2-7; 11 bases line up with TRBD2. The CDR3 length is 13 residues. V lost 6 bases to trimming and J lost 7 bases; unmatched junction nucleotides: 5. The CDR3 region has the DNA TGTGCCAGCAGACTAGCGGGAGAGGGGGAGCAGTACTTC. Encoded protein: CASRLAGEGEQYF.

This sequence joins TRBV7-6 and TRBJ2-7, with 9 bases matching TRBD1. Germline V gene lookup returns CDR1 SGHVS and CDR2 FNYEAQ. Losses at the gene ends were 4 bases for V and 2 bases for J; bases not matched to a gene: 9. This CDR3 is built from 16 residues. CDR3 sequence reads: CASSSPRGTGTYEQYF. Written as DNA, the CDR3 is TGTGCCAGCAGCTCCCCCCGGGGGACAGGGACCTACGAGCAGTACTTC.

This clonotype has only a few counts. This chain links TRBV7-6 with TRBJ2-3; tentatively, D is TRBD2 (6 bases). The CDR3 loop spans 15 amino acids. With 3 bases removed from V and 3 bases from J, the gap between germline ends came to 13 bases. The germline V gene encodes CDR1 SGHVS and CDR2 FNYEAQ. The CDR3 nucleotides read TGTGCCAGCAGCTTGGCGTTCGCGGGGACAGATACGCAGTATTTT. The encoded protein is CASSLAFAGTDTQYF.

This clonotype appeared a few times. The V call is TRBV6-5, the J call TRBJ1-1, with 9 bases identical to TRBD1. CDR3 size: 14 residues. The germline CDR1 and CDR2 sequences are MNHEY and SVGAGI. V shed 2 bases and J 6 bases; nucleotides not matched to a gene: 4. In DNA, the CDR3 is TGTGCCAGCAGTTACACAGGACAGGGGTCTGAAGCTTTCTTT. Translation gives CASSYTGQGSEAFF.

V usage is TRBV13 and J usage is TRBJ1-4, with a tentative D call TRBD1 (5 bases). V lost 1 base and J lost 12, with 15 bases in between. Germline CDR1 reads PRHDT; CDR2 reads FYEKMQ (reference sequence). The CDR3 contains 14 residues. CDR3 DNA sequence: TGTGCCAGCAGCTTAGCCGGGGACGGATTGCAACTGTTTTTT. It translates to CASSLAGDGLQLFF.

This clonotype occurred many times. The rearrangement joins TRBV13 to TRBJ1-3; 7 nucleotides agree with TRBD1. The CDR3 extends over 16 amino acids. The junction had 7 bases not matched to a gene; V was cut back by 5 bases and J by 0 bases. In germline, CDR1 is PRHDT, CDR2 FYEKMQ (reference sequence). The CDR3 here is CASSRDSLSSGNTIYF. The CDR3 DNA sequence: TGTGCCAGCAGCCGGGACAGTCTCTCCTCTGGAAACACCATATATTTT.

This rearrangement joins TRBV12-5 to TRBJ1-1; D is unresolved. Trimming removed 0 bases at V and 6 bases at J, with 5 bases between. Germline values: CDR1 LGHNT, CDR2 FRNRAP. CDR3 size: 12 residues. The CDR3 DNA reads TGTGCTAGTGGTTTGGTCACCCCTGAAGCTTTCTTT. This sequence encodes CASGLVTPEAFF.

The chain employs TRBV11-2 and TRBJ2-1; D gene uncertain. CDR3 length: 16 amino acids. The germline gives CDR1 SGHAT, CDR2 FQNNGV. With 3 bases removed from V and 7 bases from J, the gap between germline ends came to 19 bases. The chain's CDR3 is CASSFSFRVGENEQFF. The CDR3 DNA reads TGTGCCAGCAGCTTCTCGTTCCGGGTCGGCGAGAATGAGCAGTTCTTC.

The table lists this clonotype with many counts. The chain has TRBV5-1 and TRBJ2-3, with 10 nucleotides matching TRBD2. The CDR3 is made up of 16 amino acids. The J segment lost 1 base and the V segment lost 3 bases, leaving 5 bases of the junction unmatched. The V gene's germline CDR1 is SGHRS and CDR2 YFSETQ. This chain's CDR3 is CASSSQGTSGTDTQYF. CDR3 DNA sequence: TGCGCCAGCAGCTCCCAGGGGACTAGCGGCACAGATACGCAGTATTTT.

The rearrangement uses TRBV27 and TRBJ1-2, with 8 positions matching TRBD1. V gave up 4 bases and J gave up 4 bases; unmatched junction bases: 2. Germline V gene data show CDR1 as MNHEY and CDR2 as SMNVEV (reference sequence). The CDR3 totals 13 residues. The CDR3 bases are TGTGCCAGCAGTTGGGACAGGACCTATGGCTACACCTTC. This sequence encodes CASSWDRTYGYTF.

The chain recombines TRBV4-2 with TRBJ1-4; D ambiguous. Germline V gives CDR1 LGHNA, CDR2 YNFKEQ. This CDR3 has 11 residues. V gave up 4 bases and J gave up 8 bases, with 5 bases separating them. CDR3 amino acids: CASSPGEKLFF. CDR3 bases: TGTGCCAGCAGCCCGGGGGAAAAACTGTTTTTT.

This clonotype was counted only a few times. The V call is TRBV5-1, the J call TRBJ1-5, with 10 bases matching TRBD1. The CDR3 covers 16 residues. The germline gives CDR1 SGHRS, CDR2 YFSETQ. With V trimmed by 0 bases and J by 2 bases, 2 bases remained unmatched. Written as DNA, the CDR3 is TGCGCCAGCAGCTTGGGACAGGGGGCGGGCAATCAGCCCCAGCATTTT. Translation gives CASSLGQGAGNQPQHF.

This clonotype has only a few counts. The chain combines TRBV4-3 with TRBJ2-7; maybe TRBD2 (6 bases). CDR1 is LGHNA, CDR2 YSLEER, per germline. The length of the CDR3 is 17 residues. Trimming removed 0 bases at V and 4 bases at J, with 19 bases between. The CDR3 nucleotides are TGCGCCAGCAGCCAAGAGTATAGGACGGGAGCCCCATACGAGCAGTACTTC. The encoded protein is CASSQEYRTGAPYEQYF.

This sequence joins TRBV20-1 and TRBJ1-5; D is unresolved. The ends were cut back, 3 bases at V and 4 bases at J, with 10 bases in the middle. Germline V gene lookup returns CDR1 DFQATT and CDR2 SNEGSKA (reference sequence). This CDR3 has 13 amino acids. For the CDR3, the DNA is TGCAGTGCTAGTTCCCCAAGAAATCAGCCCCAGCATTTT. This gives the protein CSASSPRNQPQHF.